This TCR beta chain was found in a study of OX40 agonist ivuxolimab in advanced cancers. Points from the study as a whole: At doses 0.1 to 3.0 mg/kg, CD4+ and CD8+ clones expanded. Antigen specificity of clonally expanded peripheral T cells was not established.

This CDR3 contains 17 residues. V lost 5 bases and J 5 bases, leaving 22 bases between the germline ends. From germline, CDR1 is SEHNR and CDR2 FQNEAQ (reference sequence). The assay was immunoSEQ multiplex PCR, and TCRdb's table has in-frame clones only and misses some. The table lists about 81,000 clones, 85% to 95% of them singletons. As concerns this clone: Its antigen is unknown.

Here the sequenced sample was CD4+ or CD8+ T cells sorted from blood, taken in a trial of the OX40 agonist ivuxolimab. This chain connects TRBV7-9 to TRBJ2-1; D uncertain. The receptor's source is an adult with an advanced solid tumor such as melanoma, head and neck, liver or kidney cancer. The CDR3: CASSAWWEGGGNNEQFF. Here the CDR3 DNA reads TGTGCCAGCAGCGCGTGGTGGGAAGGCGGCGGTAACAATGAGCAGTTCTTC. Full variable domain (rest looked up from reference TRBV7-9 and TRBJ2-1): DTGVSQNPRHKITKRGQNVTFRCDPISEHNRLYWYRQTLGQGPEFLTYFQNEAQLEKSRLLSDRFSAERPKGSFSTLEIQRTEQGDSAMYLCASSAWWEGGGNNEQFFGPGTRLTVL.